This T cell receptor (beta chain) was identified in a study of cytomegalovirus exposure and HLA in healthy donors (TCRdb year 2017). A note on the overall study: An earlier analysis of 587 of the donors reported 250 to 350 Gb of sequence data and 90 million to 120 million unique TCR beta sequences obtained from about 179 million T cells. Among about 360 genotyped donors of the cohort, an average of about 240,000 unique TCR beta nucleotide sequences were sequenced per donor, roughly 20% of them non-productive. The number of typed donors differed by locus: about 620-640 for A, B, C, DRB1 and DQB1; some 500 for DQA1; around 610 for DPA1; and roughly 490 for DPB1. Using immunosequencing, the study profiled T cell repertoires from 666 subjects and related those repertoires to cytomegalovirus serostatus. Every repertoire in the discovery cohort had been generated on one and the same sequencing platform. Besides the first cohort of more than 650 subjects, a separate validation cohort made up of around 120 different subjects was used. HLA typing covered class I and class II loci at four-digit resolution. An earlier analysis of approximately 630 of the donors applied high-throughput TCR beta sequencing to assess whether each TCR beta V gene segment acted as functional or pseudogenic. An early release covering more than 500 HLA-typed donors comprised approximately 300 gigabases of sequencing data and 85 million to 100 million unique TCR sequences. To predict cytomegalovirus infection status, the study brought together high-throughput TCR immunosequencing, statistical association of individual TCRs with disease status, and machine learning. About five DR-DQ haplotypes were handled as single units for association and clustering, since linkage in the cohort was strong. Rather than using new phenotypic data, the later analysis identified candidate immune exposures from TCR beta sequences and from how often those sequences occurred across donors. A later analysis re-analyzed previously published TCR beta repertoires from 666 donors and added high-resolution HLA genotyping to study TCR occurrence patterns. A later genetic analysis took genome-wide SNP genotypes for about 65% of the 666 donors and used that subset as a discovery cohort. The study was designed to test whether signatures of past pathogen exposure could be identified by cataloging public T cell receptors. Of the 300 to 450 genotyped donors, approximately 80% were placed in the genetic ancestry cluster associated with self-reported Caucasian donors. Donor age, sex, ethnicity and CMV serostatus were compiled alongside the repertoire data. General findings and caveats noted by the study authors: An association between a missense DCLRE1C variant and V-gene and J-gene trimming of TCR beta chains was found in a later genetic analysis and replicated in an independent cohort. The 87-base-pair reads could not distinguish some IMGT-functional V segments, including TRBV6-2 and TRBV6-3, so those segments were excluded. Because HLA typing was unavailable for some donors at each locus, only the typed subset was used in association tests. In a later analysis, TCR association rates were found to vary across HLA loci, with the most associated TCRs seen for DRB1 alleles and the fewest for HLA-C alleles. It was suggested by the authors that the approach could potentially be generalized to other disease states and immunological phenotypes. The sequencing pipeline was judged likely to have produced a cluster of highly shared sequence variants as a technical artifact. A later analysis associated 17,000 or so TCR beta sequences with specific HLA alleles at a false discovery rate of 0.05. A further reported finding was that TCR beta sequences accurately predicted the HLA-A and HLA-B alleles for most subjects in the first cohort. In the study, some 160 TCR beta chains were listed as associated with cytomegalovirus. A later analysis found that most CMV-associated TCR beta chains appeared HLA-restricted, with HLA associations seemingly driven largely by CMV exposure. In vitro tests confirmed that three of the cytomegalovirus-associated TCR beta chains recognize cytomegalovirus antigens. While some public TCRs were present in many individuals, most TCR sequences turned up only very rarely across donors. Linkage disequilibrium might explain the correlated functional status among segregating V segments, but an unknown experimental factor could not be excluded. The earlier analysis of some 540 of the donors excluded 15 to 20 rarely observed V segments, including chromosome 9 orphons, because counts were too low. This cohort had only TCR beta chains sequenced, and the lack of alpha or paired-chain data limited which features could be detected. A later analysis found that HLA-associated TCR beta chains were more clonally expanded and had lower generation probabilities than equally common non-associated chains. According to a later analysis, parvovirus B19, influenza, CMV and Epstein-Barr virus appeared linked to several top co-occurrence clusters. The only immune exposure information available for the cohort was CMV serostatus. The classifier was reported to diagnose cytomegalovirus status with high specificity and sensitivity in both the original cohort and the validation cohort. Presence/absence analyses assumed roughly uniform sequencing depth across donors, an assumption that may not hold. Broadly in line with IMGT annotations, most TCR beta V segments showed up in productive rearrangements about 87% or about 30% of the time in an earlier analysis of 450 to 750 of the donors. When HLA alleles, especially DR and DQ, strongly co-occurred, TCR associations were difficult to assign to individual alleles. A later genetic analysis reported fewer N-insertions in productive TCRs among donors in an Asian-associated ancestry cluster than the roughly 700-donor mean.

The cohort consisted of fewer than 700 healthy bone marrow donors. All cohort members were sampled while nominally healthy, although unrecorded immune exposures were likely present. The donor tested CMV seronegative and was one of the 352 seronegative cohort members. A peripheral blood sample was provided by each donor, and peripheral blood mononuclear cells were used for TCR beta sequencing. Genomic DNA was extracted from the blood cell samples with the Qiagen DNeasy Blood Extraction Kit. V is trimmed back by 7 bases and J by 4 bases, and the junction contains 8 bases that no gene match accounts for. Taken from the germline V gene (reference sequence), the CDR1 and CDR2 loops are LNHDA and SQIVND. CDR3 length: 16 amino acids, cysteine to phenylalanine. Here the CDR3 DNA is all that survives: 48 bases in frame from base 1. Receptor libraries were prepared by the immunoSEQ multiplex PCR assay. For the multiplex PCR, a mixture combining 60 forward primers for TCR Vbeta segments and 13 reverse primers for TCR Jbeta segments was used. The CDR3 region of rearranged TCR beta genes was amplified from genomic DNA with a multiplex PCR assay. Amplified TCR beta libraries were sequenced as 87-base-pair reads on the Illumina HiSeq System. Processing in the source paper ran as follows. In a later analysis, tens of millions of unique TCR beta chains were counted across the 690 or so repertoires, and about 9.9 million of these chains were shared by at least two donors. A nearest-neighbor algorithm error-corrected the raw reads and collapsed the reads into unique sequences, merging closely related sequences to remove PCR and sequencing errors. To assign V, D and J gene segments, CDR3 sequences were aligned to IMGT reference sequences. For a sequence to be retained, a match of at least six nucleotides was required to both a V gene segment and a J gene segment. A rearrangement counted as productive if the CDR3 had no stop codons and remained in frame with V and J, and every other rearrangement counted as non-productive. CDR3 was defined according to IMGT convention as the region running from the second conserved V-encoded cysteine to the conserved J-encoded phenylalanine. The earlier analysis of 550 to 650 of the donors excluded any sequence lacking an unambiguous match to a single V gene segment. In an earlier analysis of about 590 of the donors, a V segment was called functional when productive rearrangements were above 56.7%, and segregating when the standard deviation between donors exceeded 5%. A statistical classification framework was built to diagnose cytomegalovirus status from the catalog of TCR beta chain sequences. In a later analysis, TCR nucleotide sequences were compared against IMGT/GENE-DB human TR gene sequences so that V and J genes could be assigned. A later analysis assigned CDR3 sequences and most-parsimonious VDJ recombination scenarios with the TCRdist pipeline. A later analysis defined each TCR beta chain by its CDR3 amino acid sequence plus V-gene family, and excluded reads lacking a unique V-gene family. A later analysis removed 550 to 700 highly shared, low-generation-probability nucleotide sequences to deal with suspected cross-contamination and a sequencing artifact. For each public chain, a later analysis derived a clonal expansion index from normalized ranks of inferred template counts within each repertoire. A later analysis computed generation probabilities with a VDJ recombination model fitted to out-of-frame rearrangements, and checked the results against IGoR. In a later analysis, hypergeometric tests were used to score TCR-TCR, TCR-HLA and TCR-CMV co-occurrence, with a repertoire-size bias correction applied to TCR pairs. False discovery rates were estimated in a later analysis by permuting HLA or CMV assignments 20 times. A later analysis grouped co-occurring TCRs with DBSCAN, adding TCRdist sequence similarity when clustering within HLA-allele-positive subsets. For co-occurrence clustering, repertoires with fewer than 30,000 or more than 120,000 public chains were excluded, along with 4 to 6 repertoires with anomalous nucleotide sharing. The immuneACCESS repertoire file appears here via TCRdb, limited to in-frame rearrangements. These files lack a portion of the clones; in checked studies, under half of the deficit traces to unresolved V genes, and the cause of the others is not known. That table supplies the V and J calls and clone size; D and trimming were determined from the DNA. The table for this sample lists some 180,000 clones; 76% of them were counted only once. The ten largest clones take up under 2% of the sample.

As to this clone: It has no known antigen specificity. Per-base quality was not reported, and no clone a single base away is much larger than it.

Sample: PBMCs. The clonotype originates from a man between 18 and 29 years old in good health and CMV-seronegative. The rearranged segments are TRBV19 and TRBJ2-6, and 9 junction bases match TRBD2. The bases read TGTGCCAGTATTTCGCTAGCGGGGTGGGGGGCCAACGTCCTGACTTTC. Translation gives CASISLAGWGANVLTF.